The present T cell receptor (beta chain) was sequenced within a study of control samples from healthy donors and cancer patients. CDR3 size: 14 residues. Germline loops: CDR1 SGDLS, CDR2 YYNGEE. V shed 4 bases, J shed 2 bases, and the junction held 3 bases outside the gene matches. TCRdb's table, derived via immunoSEQ multiplex PCR, lists solely in-frame clones and lacks some. The table lists under 95,000 clones, more than 80% of them singletons. The chain has TRBV9 and TRBJ1-2; 9 nucleotides agree with TRBD1. Sequencing was performed on blood. The sequence was obtained from a man in his fifties in good health. The CDR3 DNA reads TGTGCCAGCAGCCACGGACAGGGGAACTATGGCTACACCTTC. Translated, it gives CASSHGQGNYGYTF.